These 30 T cell receptor beta chains came from one sample sequenced in a study of vaccination effects on CD4 cells after COVID-19. TCRdb's copy holds only in-frame clones and misses some; the assay was immunoSEQ multiplex PCR. Of 24,000 or so clones in the sample, approximately 79% were seen once. Before any sequencing was done, the ViraFEST assay used viral peptide pools to expand antigen-specific CD4+ T cells. CD4+ T cells were isolated after about nine days of culture. Participants were given two doses of BNT162b2 or mRNA-1273 vaccine. The antigens these receptors bind are not known. Sequenced material: CD4+ T cells from PBMCs cultured with HCoV-229E spike peptides, taken after COVID-19 vaccination. These receptors were obtained from a human donor who received a COVID-19 vaccine.

The CDR3 protein is CASSLGGTTQETQYF. The CDR3, as DNA: TGTGCCAGCAGCTTAGGTGGAACGACCCAAGAGACCCAGTACTTC. The chain is built from TRBV11-2 and TRBJ2-5; no reliable D call. Germline V gene data show CDR1 as SGHAT and CDR2 as FQNNGV. Trimming took off 1 base at V and 1 base at J, with 10 bases between the two ends. This CDR3 is built from 15 residues.

This clone was seen a few times. V and J are TRBV5-4 and TRBJ1-4; 9 nucleotides agree with TRBD1. J was trimmed by 6 bases and V by 2 bases; bases with no gene match: 2. The CDR3 contains 14 residues. From germline, CDR1 is SGHNT and CDR2 YYREEE (reference sequence). CDR3 amino acids: CASSLQGADEKLFF. The CDR3, as DNA: TGTGCCAGCAGCTTACAGGGGGCAGATGAAAAACTGTTTTTT.

This clone appeared a few times. The J gene is TRBJ2-7, the V gene TRBV25-1, with a weak D call TRBD2 (5 bases). Germline assignment: CDR1 MGHDK and CDR2 SYGVNS. The CDR3 sequence is 14 residues long. Trimming pared 1 base from V and 2 bases from J, leaving 9 bases between. Here the CDR3 reads CASSEFGVTYEQYF. Here the CDR3 DNA reads TGTGCCAGCAGTGAATTCGGGGTTACCTACGAGCAGTACTTC.

This clone is medium-sized within its sample. The chain uses TRBV19 and TRBJ2-7; 13 positions match TRBD2. Looked up from germline, CDR1 is LNHDA and CDR2 is SQIVND (reference sequence). The CDR3 is made up of 18 amino acids. The V gene end was trimmed by 6 bases and the J gene end by 7 bases; junction bases not matched to a gene: 18. The CDR3 DNA is TGTGCCAGTAGCCGAAAGTCCCCGGGACTAGCGGGGACGTGGGAGCAGTACTTC. It is translated as CASSRKSPGLAGTWEQYF.

This chain links TRBV12-5 with TRBJ2-2; maybe TRBD1 (6 bases). CDR3 length: 16 amino acids. Germline V CDR1 and CDR2: LGHNT, FRNRAP. The V end was cut by 0 bases, the J end by 3 bases, with 11 bases between. As DNA, the CDR3 is TGTGCTAGTGGTTTGGTACTGTCAGGGGACACCGGGGAGCTGTTTTTT. It yields the protein CASGLVLSGDTGELFF.

The rearrangement uses TRBV7-9 and TRBJ1-5, with D possibly being TRBD1 (5 bases). Germline V gene lookup returns CDR1 SEHNR and CDR2 FQNEAQ (reference sequence). The CDR3 runs to 14 residues. V was shortened by 2 bases and J by 5 bases, with 10 bases between the two germline ends. CDR3 sequence: CASSLQGEYQPQHF. In nucleotides, the CDR3 is TGTGCCAGCAGCTTACAGGGCGAATATCAGCCCCAGCATTTT.

This clone has just one count. The chain employs TRBV18 and TRBJ1-2; 8 positions agree with TRBD1. Germline V lookup: CDR1 KGHSH, CDR2 LQKENI. The trim removed 3 bases at V and 7 bases at J, leaving 10 bases unmatched. This CDR3 contains 15 residues. In nucleotides, the CDR3 is TGTGCCAGCTCACCTACCGTGGCAGGGGGCGGTGGCTACACCTTC. It encodes CASSPTVAGGGGYTF.

The V call is TRBV5-1, the J call TRBJ2-3; D uncertain. Per the germline V gene, CDR1 is SGHRS and CDR2 is YFSETQ. The CDR3 has 15 amino acids. V was cut by 1 base and J by 3 bases, with 12 bases left in between. The CDR3 DNA reads TGCGCCAGCAGCTTGCAACTATCCGAGACAGATACGCAGTATTTT. It specifies CASSLQLSETDTQYF.

This clone has just a few counts. Other DNA sequences from this sample encode an identical CDR3 as well. The chain uses TRBV28 and TRBJ1-2; D not certain. The CDR3 covers 13 residues. CDR1 MDHEN and CDR2 SYDVKM come from the germline V gene. The V end was cut by 2 bases, the J end by 2 bases, with 6 bases between. In nucleotides, the CDR3 is TGTGCCAGCAGTTTACGAAGAAACTATGGCTACACCTTC. Amino acids: CASSLRRNYGYTF.

The rearrangement joins TRBV7-2 to TRBJ2-7, with D possibly TRBD1 on 6 matching bases. V was pared by 0 bases and J by 0 bases, with 9 bases between. Looked up from germline, CDR1 is SGHTA and CDR2 is FQGNSA. The CDR3 spans 15 residues. The CDR3 DNA is TGTGCCAGCAGCTTAGCGGGGGCGAGCTCCTACGAGCAGTACTTC. Translating gives CASSLAGASSYEQYF. Full variable domain (missing parts from reference TRBV7-2 and TRBJ2-7): GAGVSQSPSNKVTEKGKDVELRCDPISGHTALYWYRQSLGQGLEFLIYFQGNSAPDKSGLPSDRFSAERTGGSVSTLTIQRTQQEDSAVYLCASSLAGASSYEQYFGPGTRLTVT.

The chain uses TRBV3-1 (or the pseudogene TRBV3-2) and TRBJ2-1; TRBD2 agrees at 9 bases. The CDR3 consists of 14 residues. The J segment lost 4 bases and the V segment lost 5 bases, leaving 3 bases of the junction unmatched. Per germline, CDR1 LGHDT and CDR2 YNNKEL (reference sequence). In DNA form, the CDR3 reads TGTGCCAGCAGCATTAGCGGGGGATACAATGAGCAGTTCTTC. As protein: CASSISGGYNEQFF.

This sequence joins TRBV6-5 and TRBJ2-1, with TRBD1 matching 9 bases. CDR3 length: 14 amino acids. Germline loops: CDR1 MNHEY, CDR2 SVGAGI. Trimming cost V 4 bases and J 8 bases; bases outside gene matches: 6. CDR3 nucleotides: TGTGCCAGCAGTTTTTTGACAGGGGGTCATGAGCAGTTCTTC. This gives the protein CASSFLTGGHEQFF.

The chain couples TRBV19 to TRBJ1-4, with D perhaps matching TRBD1 (5 bases). This CDR3 is built from 14 residues. Trimming cost V 5 bases and J 9 bases, with 16 bases left between them. CDR1 LNHDA and CDR2 SQIVND come from the germline V gene (reference sequence). The CDR3 loop reads CASSPGAQNQKLFF. CDR3 coding DNA: TGTGCCAGTAGTCCCGGGGCCCAGAACCAAAAACTGTTTTTT.

The V gene is TRBV6-4, the J gene TRBJ2-7, with 7 bases lining up with TRBD1. The CDR3 sequence is 14 residues long. Unmatched junction bases numbered 3, after V lost 2 bases and J lost 2 bases. CDR1 is MRHNA, CDR2 SNTAGT, per germline. The CDR3 protein is CASSDRGLTYEQYF. The CDR3 DNA reads as TGTGCCAGCAGTGACAGGGGGCTCACCTACGAGCAGTACTTC.

The V gene is TRBV19, the J gene TRBJ2-3; perhaps TRBD2 as D (6 bases). Per germline, CDR1 LNHDA and CDR2 SQIVND (reference sequence). Trimming took off 5 bases at V and 5 bases at J, with 20 bases between the two ends. The CDR3 loop spans 16 amino acids. In DNA form, the CDR3 reads TGTGCCAGTAGTTCGGGTTCCGGGACTGAGAGAGATACGCAGTATTTT. This gives the protein CASSSGSGTERDTQYF.

This sequence joins TRBV30 and TRBJ2-5; 10 positions agree with TRBD2. J lost 13 bases, V lost 1 base, and 12 bases had no gene match. The CDR3 has 14 amino acids. Germline V gene data show CDR1 as GTSNPN and CDR2 as SVGIG (reference sequence). CDR3 bases: TGTGCCTGGAGTGCGCTAGCGGGGGCTTATGGGCTGTACTTC. Protein sequence: CAWSALAGAYGLYF.

CDR3 DNA: TGTGCCAGTAGTATCTGGGACAGGGGTTATGGCTACACCTTC. Its translation is CASSIWDRGYGYTF. This chain connects TRBV19 to TRBJ1-2, with 10 bases aligning to TRBD1. V gave up 3 bases and J gave up 5 bases; unmatched junction bases: 3. Germline CDR1 reads LNHDA; CDR2 reads SQIVND (reference sequence). The CDR3 runs to 14 residues.

This clone has only one observation. CDR3 nucleotides: TGTGCCAGTAGTGGATCGGGACAGGGCGGGAATCAGCCCCAGCATTTT. It specifies CASSGSGQGGNQPQHF. The V and J genes are TRBV19 and TRBJ1-5, with 9 positions matching TRBD1. The junction had 9 bases not matched to a gene; V was cut back by 5 bases and J by 4 bases. Germline V CDR1 and CDR2: LNHDA, SQIVND (reference sequence). The CDR3 length is 16 residues.

The chain combines TRBV27 with TRBJ2-4, with a possible D match to TRBD1 (5 bases). The V gene's germline CDR1 is MNHEY and CDR2 SMNVEV (reference sequence). V dropped 5 bases and J dropped 0 bases, with 23 bases sitting between them. The CDR3 spans 19 residues. The CDR3 region is CASSSRQPQPTVAKNIQYF. As DNA, the CDR3 is TGTGCCAGCAGTAGCCGACAGCCCCAACCCACGGTAGCCAAAAACATTCAGTACTTC.

This sequence joins TRBV5-1 and TRBJ2-5; D is unclear. This CDR3 comprises 13 residues. The ends were cut back, 9 bases at V and 5 bases at J, with 17 bases in the middle. CDR1 and CDR2 (germline): SGHRS, YFSETQ. The DNA of the CDR3 is TGCGCCAACCTCAGCCCCTGTCGGGAGACCCAGTACTTC. Its translation: CANLSPCRETQYF.

This clone was observed a single time. One end of the junction fails to match germline, which may point to a read error. This chain connects TRBV5-1 to TRBJ2-5; possible D gene TRBD2, 5 bases. The CDR3 runs 13 residues. CDR1 is SGHRS and CDR2 is YFSETQ in the germline V gene. This CDR3 reads CASSLTKLENQYF. CDR3 nucleotide sequence: TGCGCCAGCAGCTTGACTAAACTAGAGAACCAGTACTTC.

This clone has a handful of counts. V and J are TRBV3-1 (or the pseudogene TRBV3-2) and TRBJ2-1; D possibly corresponds to TRBD2 (7 bases). CDR3 size: 16 residues. Trimming shortened V by 2 bases and J by 8 bases, and 19 bases separated the two germline ends. CDR1 and CDR2 (germline): LGHDT, YNNKEL (reference sequence). CDR3 nucleotides: TGTGCCAGCAGCCAACCCATGGGGGGGCGCATTCATGAGCAGTTCTTC. It codes for CASSQPMGGRIHEQFF.

The chain links TRBV5-5 to TRBJ1-6; D may be TRBD1 (5 bases). Germline V lookup: CDR1 SGHKS, CDR2 YYEKEE (reference sequence). The CDR3 has 16 amino acids. The V gene lost 0 bases and the J gene lost 5 bases, with 12 bases spanning the gap. The CDR3 reads CASSLAGDGNNSPLHF. The CDR3 bases are TGTGCCAGCAGCTTGGCCGGGGACGGAAATAATTCACCCCTCCACTTT.

The V gene is TRBV10-3, the J gene TRBJ1-1; D is unresolved. The V end lost 1 base, the J end lost 6 bases, and 12 bases lay between the germline ends. The CDR3 runs to 14 residues. Per germline, CDR1 ENHRY and CDR2 SYGVKD. The CDR3 region has the DNA TGTGCCATCAGTGAGTTTGGGCAGGCTTCTGAAGCTTTCTTT. Translation: CAISEFGQASEAFF.

In its sample, this clone was seen once. The chain has TRBV24-1 and TRBJ1-2, with TRBD1 matching 10 bases. The germline V gene has CDR1 KGHDR and CDR2 SFDVKD. Trimming at V came to 4 bases and at J to 5 bases, leaving 3 bases not matched to a gene. The CDR3 totals 14 residues. CDR3 nucleotide sequence: TGTGCCACCAGTGAACCGGGACAGGGGTATGGCTACACCTTC. Residues: CATSEPGQGYGYTF.

This rearrangement joins TRBV5-1 to TRBJ2-7, with 7 bases lining up with TRBD2. The V and J ends lost 2 bases and 5 bases, in that order; junction bases with no gene match: 10. Germline V gene lookup returns CDR1 SGHRS and CDR2 YFSETQ. The CDR3 covers 15 residues. This CDR3 reads CASSFRTGGSNEQYF. The CDR3 DNA follows: TGCGCCAGCAGCTTTAGGACGGGAGGTAGCAACGAGCAGTACTTC.

The V and J genes are TRBV11-1 and TRBJ2-7; 9 nucleotides match TRBD2. Germline V gene data show CDR1 as SGHAT and CDR2 as FQDESV (reference sequence). The trim removed 3 bases at V and 5 bases at J, leaving 5 bases unmatched. This CDR3 is 14 amino acids long. The CDR3 is CASSFLAGLNEQYF. In DNA, the CDR3 is TGTGCCAGCAGCTTTCTAGCGGGACTCAACGAGCAGTACTTC.

This clone is a singleton in its sample. V and J are TRBV5-4 and TRBJ1-3; D uncertain. V shed 0 bases and J shed 5 bases, with 6 bases lying between them. This CDR3 is 13 amino acids long. Germline assignment: CDR1 SGHNT and CDR2 YYREEE (reference sequence). The CDR3: CASSLESRNTIYF. The CDR3 bases are TGTGCCAGCAGCTTGGAGAGTAGAAACACCATATATTTT.

V usage is TRBV3-1 (or the pseudogene TRBV3-2) and J usage is TRBJ2-7, with D tentatively TRBD2 (5 bases). Germline V gene data show CDR1 as LGHDT and CDR2 as YNNKEL (reference sequence). The germline V and J ends were trimmed by 4 bases and 6 bases, with 16 bases remaining between them. The CDR3 length is 14 residues. In DNA, the CDR3 is TGTGCCAGCAGCCCGGCGGAGGTAGCGAGCGAGCAGTACTTC. It codes for CASSPAEVASEQYF.

The CDR3 sequence: CASSQVPQETQYF. The CDR3 DNA sequence: TGTGCCAGCAGCCAAGTCCCCCAAGAGACCCAGTACTTC. This chain links TRBV4-2 with TRBJ2-5; no firm D call. Germline values: CDR1 LGHNA, CDR2 YNFKEQ. The V end was cut by 1 base, the J end by 1 base, with 4 bases between. This CDR3 is 13 amino acids long.